This T cell receptor (beta chain) was identified during a study of cytomegalovirus exposure and HLA in healthy donors. General study points: CMV serostatus alone was available as immune exposure information. Later analysis demonstrated an association between a missense DCLRE1C variant and TCR beta V- and J-gene trimming.

In the PCR, 60 Vbeta and 13 Jbeta primers were used. TCRdb's copy holds only in-frame clones and misses some; the assay was immunoSEQ multiplex PCR. The sample includes more than 85,000 clones, about two thirds of them seen just once. Participants comprised healthy donors of bone marrow. With regard to this clone: The antigen is undetermined.

The germline V gene encodes CDR1 SGHDN and CDR2 FVKESK. The length of the CDR3 is 14 residues. Trimming took 6 bases from V and 4 from J; bases not matched to a gene: 9. The chain uses TRBV14 and TRBJ2-7; 7 bases line up with TRBD2. Sequencing used PBMCs. The receptor's source is a woman aged 45-65 years in good health and CMV-seropositive. The CDR3 DNA reads as TGTGCCAGCAGACCAAGCGGGACCGTATACGAGCAGTACTTC. Translated, it gives CASRPSGTVYEQYF.